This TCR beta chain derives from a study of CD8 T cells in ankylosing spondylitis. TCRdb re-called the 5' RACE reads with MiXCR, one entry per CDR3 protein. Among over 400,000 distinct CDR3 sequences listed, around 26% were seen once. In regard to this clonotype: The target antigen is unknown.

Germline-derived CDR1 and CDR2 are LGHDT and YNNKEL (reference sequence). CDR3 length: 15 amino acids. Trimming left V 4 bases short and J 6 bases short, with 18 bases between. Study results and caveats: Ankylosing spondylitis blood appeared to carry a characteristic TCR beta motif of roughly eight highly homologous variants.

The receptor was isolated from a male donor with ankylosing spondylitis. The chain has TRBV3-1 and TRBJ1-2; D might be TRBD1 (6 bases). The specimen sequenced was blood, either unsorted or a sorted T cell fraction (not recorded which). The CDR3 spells CASSRNGGQRHGYTF. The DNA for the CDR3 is TGTGCCAGCAGCCGAAACGGTGGACAGAGACATGGCTACACCTTC.